Listed below are T cell receptor beta chains from one sample, sequenced in a study of blood T cells in healthy people across ages. TCRdb redid the calling of the 5' RACE reads with MiXCR, one entry per CDR3 protein. The sample lists about 780,000 distinct CDR3 sequences, 35% to 60% occurring once. Sequenced input: blood. Source of these receptors: an older man in good health. The CDR3 runs from the conserved cysteine through the conserved F or W. Each record gives: V gene, J gene, D gene, CDR3 protein. D genes are given only for firm matches.

TRBV7-6	TRBJ2-7	-	CASSLGQDQPYEQYF
TRBV5-1	TRBJ1-2	-	CTSSADGTSYGYTF
TRBV20-1	TRBJ1-2	-	CSANNRDYGYTF
TRBV7-9	TRBJ1-5	-	CASSLVNQPQHF
TRBV7-9	TRBJ2-1	-	CASSAGGTPYNEQFF
TRBV5-1	TRBJ2-3	-	CASSGGRGSTDTQYF
TRBV20-1	TRBJ2-7	TRBD2	CSASSGDSGNLYEQYF
TRBV7-2	TRBJ2-7	TRBD1	CASSWDRGSHVQYF
TRBV11-3	TRBJ2-1	TRBD2	CASSFVSSGGEQFF
TRBV5-1	TRBJ2-2	TRBD1	CASSTGGQPGELFF
TRBV13	TRBJ1-2	-	CASSLVGDGYTF
TRBV6-5	TRBJ1-1	TRBD1	CASKKDRIGTEAFF
TRBV3-1	TRBJ2-1	-	CASSQEPGQRHEQFF
TRBV6-2/TRBV6-3	TRBJ2-7	TRBD2	CASSRSGGRSYEQYF
TRBV2	TRBJ2-7	-	CASRTGAGEQYF
TRBV20-1	-	TRBD2	CSARDTDGRAPYEQYF
TRBV4-3	TRBJ2-7	-	CASSRETLYEQYF
TRBV6-1	TRBJ1-5	-	CASRRTRQENQPQHF
TRBV12-3/TRBV12-4	TRBJ1-2	-	CASSLEGDSLYGYTF
TRBV5-1	TRBJ2-3	TRBD2	CASSLDSGSGADTQYF
TRBV2	-	-	CASIKYEQYF
TRBV9	TRBJ2-1	-	CASSPTAAYNEQFF
TRBV3-1	TRBJ2-5	-	CASSQVVETQYF
TRBV7-2	TRBJ2-7	-	CASSLESVAYEQYF
TRBV4-3	TRBJ2-3	-	CASSQSVSTDTQYF
TRBV7-6	TRBJ2-1	TRBD2	CVSSSTPTSGVTNEQFF
TRBV20-1	TRBJ1-4	-	CSARVVYNEKLFF
TRBV28	TRBJ1-5	-	CASSSTGNHQPQHF
TRBV5-1	TRBJ2-5	-	CASSLGAQENEQYF
TRBV20-1	TRBJ1-1	TRBD1	CSATWTGGMNTEAFF
TRBV15	TRBJ2-4	-	CATSLNGVGDIQYF
TRBV4-3	TRBJ2-2	-	CASSQALRRGSGTGELFF
TRBV20-1	TRBJ2-7	TRBD2	CSARDQAGAPPYEQYF
TRBV29-1	TRBJ2-5	-	CSVERDLQETQYF
TRBV6-1	TRBJ1-2	-	CASSLGNHYGYTF
TRBV28	TRBJ2-7	TRBD2	CASSRGLPVYEQYF
TRBV7-6	TRBJ2-2	-	CASSTNTGELFF
TRBV3-1	TRBJ1-1	-	CASSRSSTEAFF
TRBV24-1	TRBJ2-3	TRBD1	CATSDLRMVGTGGEDTQYF
TRBV7-2	TRBJ2-3	-	CASSFNGITDTQYF
TRBV7-2	TRBJ2-3	-	CASSYTSPSTDTQYF
TRBV20-1	TRBJ1-6	TRBD1	CSARAGTGNRDSPLHF
TRBV18	TRBJ2-5	TRBD1	CASSPRDRVQETQYF
TRBV29-1	TRBJ1-2	-	CSVEDLQAGYGYTF
TRBV20-1	-	TRBD2	CSARAAGGGGYNEQYF
TRBV4-3	TRBJ2-2	TRBD1	CASSHLAGTGTGELFF
TRBV27	TRBJ2-7	-	CASSLLGGNEQYF
TRBV28	TRBJ2-7	TRBD2	CASSSYGGRLSYEQYF
TRBV7-2	TRBJ2-7	TRBD2	CASSLDTTSGSYEQYF
TRBV30	TRBJ2-7	-	CAWSNNGGQPYEQYF
TRBV14	TRBJ2-3	-	CASSQGRVSTDTQYF
TRBV4-2	TRBJ2-5	-	CASSQRDGETQYF
TRBV7-6	TRBJ2-1	-	CASSLAAGPVWDEQFF
TRBV12-3/TRBV12-4	TRBJ2-3	TRBD2	CASSRRTSRTDTQYF
TRBV29-1	TRBJ2-3	TRBD1	CSVLLTGSADTQYF
TRBV7-2	-	TRBD1	CAGSDRALREQYF
TRBV25-1	-	TRBD1	CASSDRRTGRYEQYF
TRBV28	TRBJ2-1	-	CASSRGVTYNEQFF